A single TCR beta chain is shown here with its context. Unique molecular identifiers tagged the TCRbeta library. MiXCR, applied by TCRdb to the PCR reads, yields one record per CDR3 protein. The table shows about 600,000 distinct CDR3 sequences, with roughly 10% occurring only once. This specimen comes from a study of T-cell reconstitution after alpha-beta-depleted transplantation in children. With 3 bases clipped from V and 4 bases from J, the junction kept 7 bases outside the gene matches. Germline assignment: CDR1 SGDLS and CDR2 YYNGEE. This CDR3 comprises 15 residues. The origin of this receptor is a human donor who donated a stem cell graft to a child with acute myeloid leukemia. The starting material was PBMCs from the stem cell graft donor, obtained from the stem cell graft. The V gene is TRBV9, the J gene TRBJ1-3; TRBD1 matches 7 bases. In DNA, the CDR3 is TGTGCCAGCAGCGCCCACAGGGGAGCAGGAAACACCATATATTTT. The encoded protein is CASSAHRGAGNTIYF.